This T cell receptor beta chain originates from a study of cytomegalovirus exposure and HLA in healthy donors. Study in general: In a previous analysis, 120 million or so unique TCR beta sequences were found from approximately 180 million T cells.

Study-wide results and caveats: Most CMV-associated TCR beta chains were later found to appear HLA-restricted.

The PCR had 60 Vbeta and 13 Jbeta primers. Produced via immunoSEQ multiplex PCR; TCRdb's table is partial and in-frame only. Of about 55,000 clones in the sample, about 57% are singletons; the top ten hold approximately 12%. Details on this clone: Its antigen is unidentified.

V shed 6 bases and J shed 2 bases, with 11 bases lying between them. CDR1 is SNHLY, CDR2 FYNNEI, per germline. The length of the CDR3 is 14 residues. The genes are TRBV2 and TRBJ2-1; TRBD1 might be the D (6 bases). Sequenced input: PBMCs. The TCR comes from a human donor in good health. CDR3 nucleotides: TGTGCCAGCAGGCCCCGGGACACCTACAATGAGCAGTTCTTC. Translating gives CASRPRDTYNEQFF.